The entry that follows covers one T cell receptor (beta chain) sequence. The record originates from a study of blood T cell repertoires in COVID-19. Study as a whole: The United States, Italy and Spain were the sources of the acute and convalescent COVID-19 samples. PBMCs, B-cell-depleted T cells, or T cells were the source of the cDNA or gDNA that made up the material.

The germline gives CDR1 SGDLS, CDR2 YYNGEE. Trimming removed 0 bases from V and 16 bases from J; junction bases left unmatched: 10. This CDR3 contains 13 residues. TCRdb's copy holds only in-frame clones and misses some; the assay was immunoSEQ multiplex PCR. The top ten hold approximately 4.5% of the sample, which has approximately 100,000 clones, 87% seen once. Sample: peripheral blood. The receptor comes from a man aged 65-85 years with acute or convalescent COVID-19. This rearrangement joins TRBV9 to TRBJ2-1; 7 bases align to TRBD1. The CDR3 region is CASSVVGPGQYFF. In DNA, the CDR3 is TGTGCCAGCAGCGTAGTGGGACCGGGACAGTACTTCTTC.